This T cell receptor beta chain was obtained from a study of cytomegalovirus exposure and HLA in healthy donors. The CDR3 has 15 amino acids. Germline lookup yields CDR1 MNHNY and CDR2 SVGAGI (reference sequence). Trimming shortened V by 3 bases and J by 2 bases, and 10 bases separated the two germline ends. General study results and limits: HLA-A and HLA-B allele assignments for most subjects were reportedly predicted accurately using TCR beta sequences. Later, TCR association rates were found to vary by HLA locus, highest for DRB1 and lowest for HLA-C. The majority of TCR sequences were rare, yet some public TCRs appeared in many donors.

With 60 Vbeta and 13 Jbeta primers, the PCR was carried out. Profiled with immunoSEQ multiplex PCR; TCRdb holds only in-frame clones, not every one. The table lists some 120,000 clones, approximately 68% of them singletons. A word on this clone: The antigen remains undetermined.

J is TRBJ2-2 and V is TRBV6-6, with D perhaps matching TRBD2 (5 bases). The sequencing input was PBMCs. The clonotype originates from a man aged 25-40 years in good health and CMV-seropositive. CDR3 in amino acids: CASSYRGTNTGELFF. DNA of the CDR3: TGTGCCAGCAGTTATCGGGGAACTAACACCGGGGAGCTGTTTTTT.